Below, one TCR beta chain is given with its context. No cognate antigen has been identified for it. The sample holds no much larger clone one base away, and base qualities are not on file. Reading the label with the study, this specimen's treatment or condition is: high-dose cyclophosphamide on days +3 and +4 as single-agent GVHD prophylaxis. Busulfan and fludarabine conditioning, a related or unrelated marrow graft, and cyclophosphamide on days +3 and +4 were given to PTCy patients. The PTCy-treated patients were drawn from a prospective, multi-institutional clinical trial. Peripheral blood and bone marrow mononuclear cells were isolated by Ficoll-Hypaque density centrifugation and were cryopreserved. The data were taken from a study of T cells after posttransplantation cyclophosphamide (dated by TCRdb to 2016 to 2018). The study in broad terms: T cell repertoire reconstitution was tracked by TRB sequencing after myeloablative bone marrow transplantation in which posttransplantation cyclophosphamide was used as GVHD prophylaxis. Antigen receptor sequencing covered samples from 35 PTCy-treated patients and around 16 of their related bone marrow donors. Blood from all 35 or so PTCy patients with 1-year posttransplant specimens was subjected to TRB sequencing. In 3 patients, up to about 3 additional blood samples taken between 2 and 5.2 years after transplant also underwent TRB sequencing, as did pretransplant blood from a handful of patients. Because TRA and TRB clonality were tightly correlated in 8 or 9 samples, subsequent TCR analyses were focused on TRB only. Public TRB sequences were checked against a database of over 3,500 sequences associated with responses to pathogens, tumor antigens, self-antigens and alloantigens.

Here is what the overall study found, with its caveats: The TRB repertoires of T cells infiltrating skin or GI tract showed only limited overlap with the TRB repertoires of T cells in blood. Donor-recipient similarity was low at 1-2 months but rose over the first year, and later blood repertoires were often dominated by donor CD8+ memory clones. Across the 45 to 55 patients, TRB clonality was highly associated with recipient CMV seropositivity and CMV reactivation, and diversity with PTCy was similar to that in the CNI/methotrexate controls.

Genomic DNA was used for TRB sequencing, which was performed with the immunoSEQ assay at survey resolution or with the hsTCRB kit. As for the original processing: The immunoSEQ software handled the initial read processing, while the LymphoSeq R package was used for the repertoire analyses. For each TRB dataset, clonality was calculated as 1 minus normalized Shannon entropy, and the Gini coefficient was computed as well. To infer phenotypes in unsorted samples, TRB sequences from sorted subsets of the recipient or donor were mapped onto unsorted samples from the same recipient. In its TCRdb copy, this immuneACCESS table keeps in-frame sequences only and misses some clones. Where compared with another copy, unresolved V genes explain less than half of these, and the others have no known cause. V and J calls and clone size are given by that table; D and trimming were obtained from the DNA. The sample table lists 3,500 to 5,500 clones, approximately 82% of them with a count of one. The ten largest account for 15% to 20% of the sample.

V is cut by 5 bases and J by 4 bases, and the space between the germline ends is 14 bases. Sequences MNHNY (CDR1) and SVGAGI (CDR2) are obtained from the germline V gene (reference sequence). Including the terminal cysteine and phenylalanine, the CDR3 comprises 14 residues. CDR3 DNA is the only sequence kept; it has 42 bases, read in frame from the first base. The sample in question was PBMCs, obtained 86 days after allogeneic stem cell transplant with posttransplant cyclophosphamide. This chain is built from TRBV6-6 and TRBJ1-2; a tentative D match to TRBD1 spans 6 bases. The sequence derives from a male patient between 50 and 60 years old who received an allogeneic stem cell transplant from an unrelated donor, was CMV-positive, and had acute GVHD only. After a transplant, certain T cells may trace back to the graft donor. Here is the DNA: TGTGCCAGCAGTAGACCGGGACACAGCTATGGCTACACCTTC. Translated, it reads CASSRPGHSYGYTF.